What follows are 21 T cell receptor beta chains derived from one specimen sequenced in a study of cytomegalovirus exposure and HLA in healthy donors. The study ran its PCR with 60 Vbeta and 13 Jbeta primers. Some clones are missing from TCRdb's copy, which holds only in-frame ones; the method was immunoSEQ multiplex PCR. This sample has under 150,000 clones; 75% to 85% occur once, and the top ten carry roughly 9.3%. The sequencing input was PBMCs. These TCRs come from a woman in her 50s in good health and CMV-seropositive.

V is TRBV7-2 and J is TRBJ2-1; D gene uncertain. Germline loops: CDR1 SGHTA, CDR2 FQGNSA. Trimming took off 1 base at V and 3 bases at J, with 7 bases between the two ends. This CDR3 is built from 14 residues. The CDR3 DNA sequence: TGTGCCAGCAGCTTAGGGCCGAACTACAATGAGCAGTTCTTC. It translates to CASSLGPNYNEQFF. Looking up the rest from reference TRBV7-2 and TRBJ2-1 gives the full variable domain: GAGVSQSPSNKVTEKGKDVELRCDPISGHTALYWYRQSLGQGLEFLIYFQGNSAPDKSGLPSDRFSAERTGGSVSTLTIQRTQQEDSAVYLCASSLGPNYNEQFFGPGTRLTVL.

Comments on this clone: The CDR3 does not end in the conserved phenylalanine or tryptophan, so this is likely a read error. Because the CDR3's place on the DNA is in doubt, the DNA is left out and the CDR3 is given as listed by TCRdb. J is TRBJ1-2 and V is TRBV3-2. TRBV3-2 is noted as a pseudogene. The CDR3 contains 8 residues when both ends are counted. CDR3 amino acids: CASSPLVD.

This chain joins TRBV18 and TRBJ1-1; tentative D call: TRBD1 (5 bases). The germline V and J ends were trimmed by 6 bases and 4 bases, with 12 bases remaining between them. Looked up from germline, CDR1 is KGHSH and CDR2 is LQKENI. The CDR3 contains 13 residues. CDR3 in DNA: TGTGCCAGCTCTTCAGGGTCCGGCACTGAAGCTTTCTTT. Translation gives CASSSGSGTEAFF.

The gene calls are TRBV27 and TRBJ1-6; perhaps TRBD1 as D (6 bases). V was shortened by 2 bases and J by 0 bases, with 14 bases between the two germline ends. The germline V gene encodes CDR1 MNHEY and CDR2 SMNVEV (reference sequence). The CDR3 has 18 residues. CDR3 residues: CASSLEAGVGSYNSPLHF. CDR3 sequence (DNA): TGTGCCAGCAGTTTAGAGGCAGGGGTTGGCTCCTATAATTCACCCCTCCACTTT.

The V call is TRBV5-1, the J call TRBJ2-1; the D is unclear. Germline V CDR1 and CDR2: SGHRS, YFSETQ. V was cut by 1 base and J by 5 bases, with 13 bases left in between. The length of the CDR3 is 15 residues. The CDR3 coding sequence is TGCGCCAGCAGCTTGTCCCCTGGCATAAACAATGAGCAGTTCTTC. The encoded protein is CASSLSPGINNEQFF.

Details on this clone: At one of its ends the junction is not consistent with the germline gene, which may arise from a read error. The chain recombines TRBV29-1 with TRBJ1-2; TRBD1 agrees at 10 bases. CDR1 is SQVTM and CDR2 is ANQGSEA in the germline V gene. This CDR3 is 12 amino acids long. The CDR3 sequence is CSLDRGLYGYTF. Written as DNA, the CDR3 is TGCAGCCTTGACAGGGGGCTCTATGGCTACACCTTC.

The CDR3 DNA reads TGTGCCAGTAGTATCGCCGGGAATCAGCCCCAGCATTTT. This encodes CASSIAGNQPQHF. The chain combines TRBV19 with TRBJ1-5; D gene uncertain. The CDR3 loop spans 13 amino acids. Germline V lookup: CDR1 LNHDA, CDR2 SQIVND (reference sequence). Trimming pared 3 bases from V and 4 bases from J, leaving 7 bases between.

The chain links TRBV7-2 to TRBJ2-5; D unresolved. Trimming removed 1 base at V and 3 bases at J, with 6 bases between. The CDR3 is 13 amino acids. Germline CDR1 reads SGHTA; CDR2 reads FQGNSA. This CDR3 is CASSLGAKETQYF. CDR3 DNA: TGTGCCAGCAGCTTAGGGGCCAAAGAGACCCAGTACTTC.

The chain has TRBV12-5 and TRBJ1-1, with TRBD1 identical over 7 bases. This CDR3 is built from 14 residues. The J segment lost 5 bases and the V segment lost 5 bases, leaving 8 bases of the junction unmatched. The germline gives CDR1 LGHNT, CDR2 FRNRAP. CDR3 in DNA: TGTGCTAGTGGTCCAACAGGGGAAGGAACTGAAGCTTTCTTT. Its protein product is CASGPTGEGTEAFF. Using reference TRBV12-5 and TRBJ1-1 for the parts outside the CDR3, the full variable domain is DARVTQTPRHKVTEMGQEVTMRCQPILGHNTVFWYRQTMMQGLELLAYFRNRAPLDDSGMPKDRFSAEMPDATLATLKIQPSEPRDSAVYFCASGPTGEGTEAFFGQGTRLTVV.

This clone was found a few times. The chain carries TRBV30 and TRBJ1-5; D possibly corresponds to TRBD1 (6 bases). Germline CDR1 and CDR2: GTSNPN and SVGIG (reference sequence). V lost 1 base, J lost 0 bases, and 16 bases lay in between. CDR3 length equals 17 residues. The CDR3 sequence is CAWSAMGTPYSNQPQHF. CDR3 in DNA: TGTGCCTGGAGTGCTATGGGGACACCATATAGCAATCAGCCCCAGCATTTT.

This chain's CDR3 is CASSVEAGGDTQYF. The CDR3 nucleotides are TGTGCCAGCAGTGTTGAAGCGGGAGGAGATACGCAGTATTTT. V gene TRBV2 combines with J gene TRBJ2-3; TRBD2 agrees at 9 bases. With 4 bases clipped from V and 5 bases from J, the junction kept 4 bases outside the gene matches. The CDR3 contains 14 residues. CDR1 is SNHLY and CDR2 is FYNNEI in the germline V gene. The variable domain in full, with the rest retrieved from reference TRBV2 and TRBJ2-3, is EPEVTQTPSHQVTQMGQEVILRCVPISNHLYFYWYRQILGQKVEFLVSFYNNEISEKSEIFDDQFSVERPDGSNFTLKIRSTKLEDSAMYFCASSVEAGGDTQYFGPGTRLTVL.

The V gene is TRBV6-5, the J gene TRBJ2-5; 9 bases match TRBD1. This CDR3 is built from 13 residues. Germline V gene lookup returns CDR1 MNHEY and CDR2 SVGAGI. V shed 8 bases, J shed 1 base, and the junction held 2 bases outside the gene matches. CDR3 sequence reads: CASRDRVQETQYF. CDR3 in DNA: TGTGCCAGCCGGGACAGGGTCCAAGAGACCCAGTACTTC.

The V and J genes are TRBV7-9 and TRBJ1-5; perhaps TRBD1 as D (5 bases). Trimming left V 7 bases short and J 7 bases short, with 14 bases between. The CDR3 covers 13 residues. The V gene's germline CDR1 is SEHNR and CDR2 FQNEAQ (reference sequence). This chain's CDR3 is CASTQGTYQPQHF. The CDR3 DNA reads as TGTGCCAGCACCCAGGGCACCTACCAGCCCCAGCATTTT.

This clone was counted a single time. This CDR3 reads CASRPGRGSYGYTF. In nucleotides, the CDR3 is TGTGCCAGCAGACCCGGTAGGGGGTCCTATGGCTACACCTTC. The chain couples TRBV7-9 to TRBJ1-2, with D possibly TRBD1 on 6 matching bases. Trimming left V 6 bases short and J 4 bases short, with 15 bases between. Germline V gene lookup returns CDR1 SEHNR and CDR2 FQNEAQ (reference sequence). The CDR3 loop spans 14 amino acids.

The chain combines TRBV28 with TRBJ1-5, with 8 bases aligning to TRBD1. J was trimmed by 6 bases and V by 10 bases; bases with no gene match: 14. CDR1 and CDR2 (germline): MDHEN, SYDVKM. The CDR3 covers 15 residues. CDR3 bases: TGTGCCACCATAGGAGGGGACAGGACCCTTCAGCCCCAGCATTTT. Translated, it gives CATIGGDRTLQPQHF.

The V call is TRBV30, the J call TRBJ2-2; TRBD1 is a possible D gene (5 bases). V lost 4 bases to trimming and J lost 5 bases, with 20 bases between them. CDR1 and CDR2 (germline): GTSNPN, SVGIG (reference sequence). This CDR3 has 16 amino acids. CDR3 DNA: TGTGCCTGGACCCCTCTGGGGCCTCCGAGGACCGGGGAGCTGTTTTTT. Protein product: CAWTPLGPPRTGELFF.

The chain uses TRBV5-4 and TRBJ2-3, with TRBD2 identical over 10 bases. Germline V gives CDR1 SGHNT, CDR2 YYREEE (reference sequence). The CDR3 covers 16 residues. The ends lost 4 bases at V and 0 bases at J; junction bases unmatched: 5. The CDR3 loop is CASSPERGGSTDTQYF. In DNA, the CDR3 is TGTGCCAGCAGCCCTGAGCGGGGGGGGAGCACAGATACGCAGTATTTT.

The chain couples TRBV15 to TRBJ2-7; TRBD2 matches 8 bases. V was clipped by 1 base and J by 1 base; unmatched bases: 3. The CDR3 spans 15 residues. Germline loops: CDR1 LNHNV, CDR2 YYDKDF (reference sequence). Written as DNA, the CDR3 is TGTGCCACCAGCAGAGGGACTAGCAGTTCCTACGAGCAGTACTTC. This encodes CATSRGTSSSYEQYF.

The J gene is TRBJ2-2, the V gene TRBV7-2, with a tentative D call TRBD2 (5 bases). Germline V gene data show CDR1 as SGHTA and CDR2 as FQGNSA. The ends were cut back, 1 base at V and 5 bases at J, with 8 bases in the middle. This CDR3 contains 14 residues. The CDR3 here is CASSLGAGTGELFF. DNA for the CDR3: TGTGCCAGCAGCTTAGGTGCGGGTACCGGGGAGCTGTTTTTT.

CDR3 sequence: CASSPDYLKNIQYF. As DNA, the CDR3 is TGTGCCAGCAGCCCGGACTACTTAAAAAACATTCAGTACTTC. The J gene is TRBJ2-4, the V gene TRBV5-4, with D tentatively TRBD2 (6 bases). The V gene's germline CDR1 is SGHNT and CDR2 YYREEE (reference sequence). Trimming pared 4 bases from V and 4 bases from J, leaving 12 bases between. CDR3 size: 14 residues.

V is TRBV7-2 and J is TRBJ2-1; 8 bases align to TRBD2. Germline V CDR1 and CDR2: SGHTA, FQGNSA. Germline trimming cut 5 bases from V and 2 bases from J; bases unmatched to any gene: 5. The CDR3 extends over 15 amino acids. The CDR3 loop is CASSQGLGTYNEQFF. The CDR3 bases are TGTGCCAGCAGCCAGGGACTAGGGACCTACAATGAGCAGTTCTTC.